Listed below are T cell receptor beta chains from one sample, sequenced in a study of early T cells in non-severe SARS-CoV-2 infection. From the 5' RACE reads, TCRdb called clonotypes with MiXCR, one entry per CDR3 protein. The data contain roughly 50,000 distinct CDR3 sequences, approximately 8% of them singletons. Material for sequencing was whole blood. These receptor sequences come from an adult who was a healthcare worker with PCR-confirmed SARS-CoV-2 infection or an uninfected control (not recorded which). The CDR3 runs from the conserved cysteine through the conserved F or W. Fields, in order: J gene, V gene, CDR3 protein.

>TRBJ2-7|TRBV3-1
CASSQGVMQYF
>TRBJ1-1|TRBV28
CASSSPGLNTEAFF
>TRBJ2-1|TRBV3-1
CASSHSGNEQFF
>TRBJ2-2|TRBV7-8
CASSLGRLPGELFF
>TRBJ2-1|TRBV6-4
CASSQGPYNEQFF
>TRBJ2-3|TRBV5-6
CASSPIRTGTDTQYF
>TRBJ2-3|TRBV7-9
CASSPLLLVNSADTQYF
>TRBJ2-1|TRBV27
CASSFYYQLITRNEQFF
>TRBJ2-1|TRBV14
CASSNRDSYNEQFF
>TRBJ2-3|TRBV20-1
CSAPGPTTSTDTQYF
>TRBJ2-7|TRBV11-2
CASSFTDEQYF
>TRBJ1-1|TRBV2
CASSPGTGGGNTEAFF
>TRBJ2-7|TRBV12-3/TRBV12-4
CASSLEAPSYEQYF
>TRBJ2-1|TRBV12-3/TRBV12-4
CASSSRGFSGRVDNEQFF
>TRBJ2-5|TRBV11-2
CASSPGTVQETQYF
>TRBJ1-1|TRBV9
CASSTRQGKRFEAFF
>TRBJ1-1|TRBV29-1
CNVGGLDTEAFF
>TRBJ2-1|TRBV5-1
CASSLARLAGAKSYEQFF
>TRBJ2-5|TRBV29-1
CSVVGRAEQETQYF
>TRBJ2-5|TRBV5-5
CASSPADLVGTQYF
>TRBJ1-1|TRBV30
CAWRGDRGKAFF
>TRBJ2-1|TRBV27
CASSPGHPLGTNEQFF
>TRBJ2-3|TRBV7-9
CASSFDVADTQYF
>TRBJ2-1|TRBV20-1
CSAITGPSDYNEQFF
>TRBJ2-7|TRBV5-1
CASSLDLEEQYF
>TRBJ2-5|TRBV11-2
CASSLRPASSSVETQYF
>TRBJ2-7|TRBV11-2
CASRGIRRASYEQYF
>TRBJ2-7|TRBV11-2
CASSRSSGTDYEQYF
>TRBJ2-5|TRBV9
CASSVDSGRGETQYF
>TRBJ2-5|TRBV27
CASSSTTGIETQYF
>TRBJ2-1|TRBV7-9
CASSPPGQGTYNEQFF
>TRBJ2-7|TRBV15
CATSRALRGLTYEQYF
>TRBJ2-1|TRBV7-9
CASSRTSGRVNEQFF
>TRBJ2-2|TRBV5-6
CASSLDRRTGELFF
>TRBJ2-2|TRBV5-1
CASSTRTNTGELFF
>TRBJ2-7|TRBV12-3/TRBV12-4
CASSLGDRGLQSYEQYF
>TRBJ1-4|TRBV20-1
CSASGGWEEKLFF
>TRBJ2-3|TRBV7-9
CASSPLAGGLEDTQYF
>TRBJ2-5|TRBV12-3/TRBV12-4
CASSPNEGGFGETQYF
>TRBJ2-2|TRBV6-5
CASSRAETGELFF
>TRBJ1-1|TRBV7-9
CASSSTNRGTTDKEAFF
>TRBJ1-1|TRBV5-1
CASSTGTVNTEAFF
>TRBJ1-1|TRBV4-1
CASSQDTGGYTEAFF
>TRBJ2-5|TRBV11-2
CASSSYYNSETQYF
>TRBJ1-2|TRBV12-3/TRBV12-4
CASSLDRGRGGYTF